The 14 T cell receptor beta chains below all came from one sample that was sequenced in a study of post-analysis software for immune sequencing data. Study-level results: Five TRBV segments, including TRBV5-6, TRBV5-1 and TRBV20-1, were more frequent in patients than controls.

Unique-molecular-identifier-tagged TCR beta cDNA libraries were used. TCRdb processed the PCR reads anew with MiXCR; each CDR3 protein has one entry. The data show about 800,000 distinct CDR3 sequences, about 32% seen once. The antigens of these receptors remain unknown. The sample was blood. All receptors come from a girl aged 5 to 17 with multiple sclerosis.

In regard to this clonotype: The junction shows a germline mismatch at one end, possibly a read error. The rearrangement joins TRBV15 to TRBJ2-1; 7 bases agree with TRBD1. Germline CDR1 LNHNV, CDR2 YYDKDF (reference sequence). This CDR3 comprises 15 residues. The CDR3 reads CATCRERNRGDEQFF. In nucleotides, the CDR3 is TGTGCCACCTGCAGAGAAAGGAACAGGGGCGATGAGCAGTTCTTC.

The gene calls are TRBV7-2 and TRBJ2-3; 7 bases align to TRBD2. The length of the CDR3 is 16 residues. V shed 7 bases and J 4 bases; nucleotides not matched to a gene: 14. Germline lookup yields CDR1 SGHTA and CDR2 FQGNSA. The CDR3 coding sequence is TGTGCCAGCACGTTCAGGGCGGGAGATGGCCCAGATACGCAGTATTTT. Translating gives CASTFRAGDGPDTQYF.

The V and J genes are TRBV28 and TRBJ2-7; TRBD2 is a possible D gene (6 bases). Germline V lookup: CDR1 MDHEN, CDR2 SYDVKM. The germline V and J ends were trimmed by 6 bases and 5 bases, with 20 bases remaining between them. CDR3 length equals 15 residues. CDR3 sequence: CASSLTRDWGDEQYF. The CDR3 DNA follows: TGTGCCAGCAGCCTGACCCGGGACTGGGGTGACGAGCAGTACTTC.

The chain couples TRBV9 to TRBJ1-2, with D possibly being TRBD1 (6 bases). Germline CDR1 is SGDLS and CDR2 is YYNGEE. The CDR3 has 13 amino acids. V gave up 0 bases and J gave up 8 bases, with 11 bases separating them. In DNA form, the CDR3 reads TGTGCCAGCAGCGTAGGAGGGGGTATGGGCTACACCTTC. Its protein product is CASSVGGGMGYTF.

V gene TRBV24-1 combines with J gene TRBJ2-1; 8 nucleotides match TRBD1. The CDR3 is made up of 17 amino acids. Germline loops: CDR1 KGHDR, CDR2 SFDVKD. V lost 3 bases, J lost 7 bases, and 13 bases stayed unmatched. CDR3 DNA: TGTGCCACCAGTGATGGGTTCGGACAGGGAGTAAGAAATGAGCAGTTCTTC. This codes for CATSDGFGQGVRNEQFF.

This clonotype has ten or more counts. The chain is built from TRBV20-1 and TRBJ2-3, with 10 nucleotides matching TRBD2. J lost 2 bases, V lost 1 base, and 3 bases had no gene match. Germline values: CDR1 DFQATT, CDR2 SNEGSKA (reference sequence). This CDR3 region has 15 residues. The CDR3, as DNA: TGCAGTGCTAGAGGGCTAGCGGGGGTCACAGATACGCAGTATTTT. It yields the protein CSARGLAGVTDTQYF.

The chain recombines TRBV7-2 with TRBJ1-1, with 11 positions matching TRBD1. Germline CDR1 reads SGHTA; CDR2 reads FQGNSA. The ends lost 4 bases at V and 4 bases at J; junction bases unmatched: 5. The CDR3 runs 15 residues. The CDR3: CASSSAGTGGTEAFF. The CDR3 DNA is TGTGCCAGCAGCTCGGCCGGGACAGGGGGCACTGAAGCTTTCTTT.

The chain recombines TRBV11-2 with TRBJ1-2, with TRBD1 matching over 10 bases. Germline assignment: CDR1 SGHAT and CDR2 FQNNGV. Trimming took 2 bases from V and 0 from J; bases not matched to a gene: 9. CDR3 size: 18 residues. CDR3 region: CASSLPSGTGESNYGYTF. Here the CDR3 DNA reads TGTGCCAGCAGCTTACCGTCCGGGACAGGGGAATCTAACTATGGCTACACCTTC.

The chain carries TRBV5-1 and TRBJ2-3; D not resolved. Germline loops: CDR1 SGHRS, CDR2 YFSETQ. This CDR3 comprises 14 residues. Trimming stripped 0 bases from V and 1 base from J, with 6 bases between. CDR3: CASSLALGTDTQYF. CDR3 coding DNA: TGCGCCAGCAGCTTGGCTCTAGGCACAGATACGCAGTATTTT. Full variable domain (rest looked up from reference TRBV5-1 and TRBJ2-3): KAGVTQTPRYLIKTRGQQVTLSCSPISGHRSVSWYQQTPGQGLQFLFEYFSETQRNKGNFPGRFSGRQFSNSRSEMNVSTLELGDSALYLCASSLALGTDTQYFGPGTRLTVL.

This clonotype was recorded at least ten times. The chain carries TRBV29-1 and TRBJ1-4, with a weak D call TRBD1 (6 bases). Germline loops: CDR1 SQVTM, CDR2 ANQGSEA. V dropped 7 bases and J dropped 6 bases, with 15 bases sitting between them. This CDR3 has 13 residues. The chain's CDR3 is CSALRRGDEKLFF. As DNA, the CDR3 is TGCAGCGCGTTGAGAAGGGGGGATGAAAAACTGTTTTTT.

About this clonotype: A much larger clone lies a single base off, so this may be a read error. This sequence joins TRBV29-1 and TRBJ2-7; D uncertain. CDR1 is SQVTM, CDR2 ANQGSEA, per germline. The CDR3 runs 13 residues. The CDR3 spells CSAELTNAYEQYF. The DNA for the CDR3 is TGCAGCGCTGAACTAACCAATGCCTACGAGCAGTACTTC.

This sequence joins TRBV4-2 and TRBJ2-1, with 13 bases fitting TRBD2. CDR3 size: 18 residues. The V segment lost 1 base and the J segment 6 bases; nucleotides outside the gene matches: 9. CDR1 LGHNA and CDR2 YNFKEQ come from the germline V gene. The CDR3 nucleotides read TGTGCCAGCAGCCAAGGGCCGGAGGGGACTAGCGGGGTCAATGAGCAGTTCTTC. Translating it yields CASSQGPEGTSGVNEQFF.

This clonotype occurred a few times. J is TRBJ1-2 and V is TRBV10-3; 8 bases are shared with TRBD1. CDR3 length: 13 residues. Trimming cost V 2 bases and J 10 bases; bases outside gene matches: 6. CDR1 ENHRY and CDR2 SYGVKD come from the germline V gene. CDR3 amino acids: CAISEPGTGIYTF. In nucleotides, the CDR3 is TGTGCCATCAGTGAGCCCGGGACAGGAATCTACACCTTC.

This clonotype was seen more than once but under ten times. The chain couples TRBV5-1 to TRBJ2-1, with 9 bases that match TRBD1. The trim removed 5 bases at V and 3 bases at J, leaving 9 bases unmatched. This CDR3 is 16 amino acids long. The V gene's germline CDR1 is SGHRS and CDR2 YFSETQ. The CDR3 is CASRRTGTGFYNEQFF. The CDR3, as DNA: TGCGCCAGCAGAAGAACCGGGACAGGGTTCTACAATGAGCAGTTCTTC. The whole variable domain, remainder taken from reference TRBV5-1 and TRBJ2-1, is KAGVTQTPRYLIKTRGQQVTLSCSPISGHRSVSWYQQTPGQGLQFLFEYFSETQRNKGNFPGRFSGRQFSNSRSEMNVSTLELGDSALYLCASRRTGTGFYNEQFFGPGTRLTVL.